What follows describes a single T cell receptor (beta chain). What it binds is unknown. This sample was included in a study of cytomegalovirus exposure and HLA in healthy donors. Study-wide results and caveats: TCR beta V- and J-gene trimming, according to a later analysis, was linked to a missense DCLRE1C variant. HLA alleles were associated with fewer than 20,000 TCR beta sequences in a later analysis at 0.05 false discovery rate. A few V segments could not be told apart, such as TRBV6-2 and TRBV6-3, and were left out.

The PCR was carried out with 60 Vbeta primers and 13 Jbeta primers. The repertoire was sequenced with immunoSEQ multiplex PCR; TCRdb's copy has only in-frame clones and lacks some. This sample has some 120,000 clones, with about two thirds found just once. The germline V gene has CDR1 MDHEN and CDR2 SYDVKM. The V and J ends lost 5 bases and 0 bases respectively, with 10 bases between them. The CDR3 spans 14 residues. The receptor was isolated from a man between 40 and 49 years old in good health and CMV-seropositive. The specimen sequenced was PBMCs. V and J are TRBV28 and TRBJ1-1; TRBD1 might be the D (6 bases). This CDR3 is CASSLGGVNTEAFF. The CDR3 DNA is TGTGCCAGCAGTCTAGGGGGGGTGAACACTGAAGCTTTCTTT.